Presented here are 32 T cell receptor beta chains from one specimen sequenced in a study of beta chain features in type 1 diabetes. Sequenced material consisted of expressed TCRB transcripts (all of the isolated RNA was reverse transcribed). Generated by immunoSEQ multiplex PCR, the TCRdb table keeps only in-frame clones and is missing some. Here the sample spans 390,000 or so clones, approximately 15% being singletons. Sequencing input: naive CD4+ T cells from blood. Receptors originate from a young man in good health.

This sequence joins TRBV5-6 and TRBJ2-1; D is unresolved. Germline V gene data show CDR1 as SGHDT and CDR2 as YYEEEE. V lost 4 bases and J lost 4, with 12 bases in between. The CDR3 is 14 amino acids. In DNA, the CDR3 is TGTGCCAGCAGCCCCCCCCAGTCTTACAATGAGCAGTTCTTC. Residues: CASSPPQSYNEQFF.

V is TRBV2 and J is TRBJ1-1; D not certain. Trimming pared 2 bases from V and 1 base from J, leaving 11 bases between. The CDR3 runs to 15 residues. The germline gives CDR1 SNHLY, CDR2 FYNNEI. CDR3 in amino acids: CASSERREKNTEAFF. The CDR3 region has the DNA TGTGCCAGCAGTGAACGGAGGGAGAAGAACACTGAAGCTTTCTTT.

The rearrangement links TRBV15 to TRBJ2-5; D call uncertain. The germline CDR1 and CDR2 sequences are LNHNV and YYDKDF (reference sequence). V lost 3 bases and J 4 bases, leaving 3 bases between the germline ends. The CDR3 is made up of 11 amino acids. The CDR3 nucleotides are TGTGCCACCAGCAGGATAGAGACCCAGTACTTC. It yields the protein CATSRIETQYF.

As concerns this clone: Other DNA variants within this sample encode the same CDR3. The chain combines TRBV9 with TRBJ1-5; TRBD1 might be the D (6 bases). This CDR3 region has 14 residues. Deletions cut 0 bases from V and 7 bases from J, with 11 bases between. Germline assignment: CDR1 SGDLS and CDR2 YYNGEE. The DNA for the CDR3 is TGTGCCAGCAGCGTAGGGGCAGGGGACCAGCCCCAGCATTTT. This sequence encodes CASSVGAGDQPQHF. Looking up the rest from reference TRBV9 and TRBJ1-5 gives the full variable domain: DSGVTQTPKHLITATGQRVTLRCSPRSGDLSVYWYQQSLDQGLQFLIQYYNGEERAKGNILERFSAQQFPDLHSELNLSSLELGDSALYFCASSVGAGDQPQHFGDGTRLSIL.

This chain joins TRBV6-5 and TRBJ1-6; 9 bases are a match to TRBD1. The germline V gene has CDR1 MNHEY and CDR2 SVGAGI. J was trimmed by 7 bases and V by 4 bases; bases with no gene match: 8. This CDR3 region has 16 residues. The CDR3 DNA sequence: TGTGCCAGCAGTTCCTACGACAGGGGGACCAATTCACCCCTCCACTTT. Translated, it gives CASSSYDRGTNSPLHF.

V usage is TRBV2 and J usage is TRBJ2-1, with TRBD2 matching over 13 bases. Germline CDR1 and CDR2: SNHLY and FYNNEI. The CDR3 length is 12 residues. Unmatched junction bases numbered 3, after V lost 8 bases and J lost 11 bases. The CDR3 sequence is CASVGLAGQQFF. For the CDR3, the DNA is TGTGCCAGCGTGGGACTAGCGGGACAGCAGTTCTTC.

This clone was seen a few times. The chain joins TRBV21-1 to TRBJ2-5; the table's D gene call, TRBD2, was not cross checked with the DNA. TRBV21-1 is an annotated pseudogene. The CDR3 has 16 amino acids. DNA for the CDR3: TGTGCCAGCAGCAAATCGGGAGCCTCCCCCGGTGAGACCCAGTACTTC. Protein: CASSKSGASPGETQYF.

The chain joins TRBV2 to TRBJ2-6; 7 bases line up with TRBD1. This CDR3 has 19 residues. Germline V gene data show CDR1 as SNHLY and CDR2 as FYNNEI. The ends lost 11 bases at V and 1 base at J; junction bases unmatched: 20. The CDR3 spells CAVRGPPTGAASGANVLTF. The CDR3 DNA reads as TGTGCCGTCAGAGGGCCCCCTACAGGGGCAGCGTCTGGGGCCAACGTCCTGACTTTC.

This clone was found a few times. The J gene is TRBJ1-1, the V gene TRBV30; a weak D match, TRBD1 (6 bases). The ends were cut back, 4 bases at V and 7 bases at J, with 16 bases in the middle. This CDR3 has 13 amino acids. Germline V lookup: CDR1 GTSNPN, CDR2 SVGIG (reference sequence). As DNA, the CDR3 is TGTGCCTGGATTTTTCGGACAGCCAATGAAGCTTTCTTT. This sequence encodes CAWIFRTANEAFF.

This clone appeared a few times. This rearrangement joins TRBV2 to TRBJ2-2; D remains unclear. Germline CDR1 is SNHLY and CDR2 is FYNNEI. Trimming left V 4 bases short and J 2 bases short, with 17 bases between. The CDR3 spans 17 residues. The CDR3, as DNA: TGTGCCAGCAGTGTGGCGAGAAACCGATCTAACACCGGGGAGCTGTTTTTT. Amino acid sequence: CASSVARNRSNTGELFF.

This chain connects TRBV11-3 to TRBJ2-1, with 8 nucleotides matching TRBD2. Looked up from germline, CDR1 is SGHNT and CDR2 is YENEEA. V dropped 3 bases and J dropped 7; count of bases not matched to a gene: 11. The CDR3 totals 16 residues. CDR3 DNA sequence: TGTGCCAGCAGCTTCGGGGTAGCGGGGCTAGCTAATGAGCAGTTCTTC. The encoded protein is CASSFGVAGLANEQFF.

V is TRBV4-1 and J is TRBJ2-1; the match to TRBD1 covers 7 bases. V shed 6 bases, J shed 0 bases, and the junction held 5 bases outside the gene matches. CDR3 length: 15 residues. Germline V gene data show CDR1 as MGHRA and CDR2 as YSYEKL. This CDR3 is CASSQGVSSYNEQFF. The CDR3 DNA sequence: TGCGCCAGCAGTCAGGGGGTTAGCTCCTACAATGAGCAGTTCTTC.

The chain links TRBV4-1 to TRBJ2-2, with 13 bases fitting TRBD2. Trimming removed 7 bases from V and 1 base from J; junction bases left unmatched: 9. CDR3 length: 18 residues. Germline V gene sequence: CDR1 MGHRA, CDR2 YSYEKL. The CDR3 DNA reads TGCGCCAGCATTAGCGGGACTAGCGGGGTGATGAACACCGGGGAGCTGTTTTTT. Its protein product is CASISGTSGVMNTGELFF.

This clone appeared a few times. This sequence joins TRBV7-6 and TRBJ1-4, with TRBD1 matching 9 bases. The germline V gene encodes CDR1 SGHVS and CDR2 FNYEAQ. The length of the CDR3 is 15 residues. Losses at the gene ends were 1 base for V and 10 bases for J; bases not matched to a gene: 7. CDR3 sequence (DNA): TGTGCCAGCAGCTTAGGGGGACAGGGATTTGGAAAACTGTTTTTT. Translating gives CASSLGGQGFGKLFF.

CDR3 in amino acids: CSVTGQLTYEQYF. The CDR3 DNA reads as TGCAGCGTCACAGGACAGCTGACCTACGAGCAGTACTTC. The chain uses TRBV29-1 and TRBJ2-7, with D possibly being TRBD1 (6 bases). Germline-derived CDR1 and CDR2 are SQVTM and ANQGSEA. V gave up 6 bases and J gave up 2 bases, with 14 bases separating them. The CDR3 totals 13 residues.

This chain connects TRBV18 to TRBJ2-7; TRBD2 aligns across 11 bases. The CDR3 runs to 14 residues. Losses at the gene ends were 3 bases for V and 7 bases for J; bases not matched to a gene: 5. Germline V gives CDR1 KGHSH, CDR2 LQKENI. The CDR3 DNA is TGTGCCAGCTCACCCATAGCGGGGGGGCATGAGCAGTACTTC. It translates to CASSPIAGGHEQYF.

The V gene is TRBV18, the J gene TRBJ2-7, with D uncertain. V shed 4 bases and J shed 1 base, with 11 bases lying between them. The V gene's germline CDR1 is KGHSH and CDR2 LQKENI. CDR3 length: 14 residues. For the CDR3, the DNA is TGTGCCAGCTCACTTAAGGGAACGTCCTACGAGCAGTACGTC. The encoded protein is CASSLKGTSYEQYV.

There are a few counts of this clone. The gene calls are TRBV11-3 and TRBJ2-1, with 7 bases lining up with TRBD2. Germline V lookup: CDR1 SGHNT, CDR2 YENEEA. Trimming removed 5 bases from V and 5 bases from J; junction bases left unmatched: 6. This CDR3 region has 14 residues. The chain's CDR3 is CASSARTRDNEQFF. In DNA, the CDR3 is TGTGCCAGCAGCGCCAGGACTAGAGACAATGAGCAGTTCTTC.

J is TRBJ1-1 and V is TRBV29-1, with TRBD1 matching 8 bases. Trimming removed 6 bases from V and 14 bases from J; junction bases left unmatched: 8. CDR3 length: 10 residues. Germline assignment: CDR1 SQVTM and CDR2 ANQGSEA. The CDR3 DNA reads TGCAGCGTGACCAAGACAGGGGCCTTCTTT. Its protein product is CSVTKTGAFF.

This clone has more than one count but fewer than ten. V and J are TRBV7-9 and TRBJ2-5; 11 bases match TRBD2. With V trimmed by 5 bases and J by 4 bases, 6 bases remained unmatched. Germline V CDR1 and CDR2: SEHNR, FQNEAQ (reference sequence). This CDR3 is built from 15 residues. CDR3 coding DNA: TGTGCCAGCAGCCTCCCGGGACTAGCGGTAGAGACCCAGTACTTC. It codes for CASSLPGLAVETQYF.

The rearrangement joins TRBV7-9 to TRBJ1-1; TRBD1 is a possible D gene (6 bases). Deletions cut 6 bases from V and 1 base from J, with 9 bases between. Germline-derived CDR1 and CDR2 are SEHNR and FQNEAQ (reference sequence). The CDR3 contains 13 residues. Written as DNA, the CDR3 is TGTGCCAGCAGTCAACAGGGGAACACTGAAGCTTTCTTT. Protein: CASSQQGNTEAFF.

Worth noting for this clone: The same CDR3 can be traced to other DNA sequences in this sample. The chain is built from TRBV30 and TRBJ2-2, with no clear D. The V end was cut by 0 bases, the J end by 2 bases, with 4 bases between. Germline V gives CDR1 GTSNPN, CDR2 SVGIG (reference sequence). The CDR3 runs 13 residues. DNA for the CDR3: TGTGCCTGGAGTGTGATTAACACCGGGGAGCTGTTTTTT. This gives the protein CAWSVINTGELFF.

There are many counts of this clone. The chain has TRBV2 and TRBJ2-1; D not resolved. This CDR3 comprises 15 residues. Germline CDR1 is SNHLY and CDR2 is FYNNEI. V lost 2 bases to trimming and J lost 9 bases, with 17 bases between them. The CDR3 here is CASSESETTFGEQFF. Written as DNA, the CDR3 is TGTGCCAGCAGTGAATCGGAGACAACGTTTGGTGAGCAGTTCTTC.

This clone was detected only a few times. The chain joins TRBV30 to TRBJ1-5; a possible D gene is TRBD1 (5 bases). The CDR3 runs 13 residues. Looked up from germline, CDR1 is GTSNPN and CDR2 is SVGIG (reference sequence). Trimming stripped 0 bases from V and 7 bases from J, with 10 bases between. The CDR3 loop reads CAWSVKGKQPQHF. The CDR3 coding sequence is TGTGCCTGGAGTGTAAAGGGGAAGCAGCCCCAGCATTTT.

This clone was seen a handful of times. The chain couples TRBV7-2 to TRBJ2-5; 8 bases agree with TRBD2. Germline lookup yields CDR1 SGHTA and CDR2 FQGNSA. This CDR3 is 15 amino acids long. V shed 3 bases and J 4 bases; nucleotides not matched to a gene: 7. CDR3 loop: CASSLAQLAVETQYF. The CDR3 bases are TGTGCCAGCAGCTTGGCTCAACTAGCGGTAGAGACCCAGTACTTC.

This clone was seen more than once but under ten times. The chain has TRBV10-3 and TRBJ2-7, with D possibly TRBD1 on 6 matching bases. The germline gives CDR1 ENHRY, CDR2 SYGVKD. The germline V and J ends were trimmed by 3 bases and 1 base, with 16 bases remaining between them. The CDR3 consists of 16 residues. CDR3 protein: CAISELSGAFSYEQYF. CDR3 sequence (DNA): TGTGCCATCAGTGAATTGTCAGGGGCATTTTCCTACGAGCAGTACTTC.

The V call is TRBV7-2, the J call TRBJ2-1; 8 nucleotides match TRBD2. Germline V gene data show CDR1 as SGHTA and CDR2 as FQGNSA. This CDR3 is built from 17 residues. The V segment lost 9 bases and the J segment 0 bases; nucleotides outside the gene matches: 13. CDR3 amino acids: CARVCNVGTSSYNEQFF. CDR3 sequence (DNA): TGTGCCAGGGTGTGTAACGTAGGGACTAGCTCCTACAATGAGCAGTTCTTC. The variable domain in full, with the rest retrieved from reference TRBV7-2 and TRBJ2-1, is GAGVSQSPSNKVTEKGKDVELRCDPISGHTALYWYRQSLGQGLEFLIYFQGNSAPDKSGLPSDRFSAERTGGSVSTLTIQRTQQEDSAVYLCARVCNVGTSSYNEQFFGPGTRLTVL.

This clone has more than one count but fewer than ten. This chain uses TRBV30 with TRBJ1-2; D is undetermined. The V end was cut by 0 bases, the J end by 5 bases, with 10 bases between. The CDR3 sequence is 13 residues long. Germline assignment: CDR1 GTSNPN and CDR2 SVGIG (reference sequence). The CDR3 is CAWSVSGRYGYTF. CDR3 in DNA: TGTGCCTGGAGTGTATCCGGACGTTATGGCTACACCTTC.

The rearrangement links TRBV11-3 to TRBJ2-7; the match to TRBD2 covers 11 bases. Losses at the gene ends were 5 bases for V and 4 bases for J; bases not matched to a gene: 7. This CDR3 is built from 15 residues. From germline, CDR1 is SGHNT and CDR2 YENEEA. Here the CDR3 DNA reads TGTGCCAGCAGCCCGGGACTAGCGGATAATTACGAGCAGTACGTC. This encodes CASSPGLADNYEQYV.

This clone has more than one count but fewer than ten. This chain uses TRBV5-6 with TRBJ1-2; 7 nucleotides agree with TRBD1. Germline CDR1 and CDR2: SGHDT and YYEEEE. The CDR3 loop spans 14 amino acids. The V gene end was trimmed by 4 bases and the J gene end by 2 bases; junction bases not matched to a gene: 5. In DNA, the CDR3 is TGTGCCAGCAGCGGGAACAGGGGAAACTATGGCTACACCTTC. Translating gives CASSGNRGNYGYTF.

DNA of the CDR3: TGTGCCAGCAGCTTAGTGCCCCTGGGGGAGCAGTTCTTC. It translates to CASSLVPLGEQFF. The chain recombines TRBV7-2 with TRBJ2-1; no firm D call. Trimming shortened V by 1 base and J by 10 bases, and 11 bases separated the two germline ends. Per the germline V gene, CDR1 is SGHTA and CDR2 is FQGNSA. This CDR3 has 13 residues.

The rearrangement links TRBV5-4 to TRBJ2-1; the match to TRBD2 covers 12 bases. Trimming cost V 4 bases and J 5 bases; bases outside gene matches: 7. CDR3 length: 16 residues. Germline V gives CDR1 SGHNT, CDR2 YYREEE (reference sequence). The CDR3 protein is CASSPHRLAGDNEQFF. The CDR3 DNA reads as TGTGCCAGCAGCCCACATAGACTAGCGGGAGACAATGAGCAGTTCTTC. The full variable domain, in which reference TRBV5-4 and TRBJ2-1 provide the parts outside the CDR3, is ETGVTQSPTHLIKTRGQQVTLRCSSQSGHNTVSWYQQALGQGPQFIFQYYREEENGRGNFPPRFSGLQFPNYSSELNVNALELDDSALYLCASSPHRLAGDNEQFFGPGTRLTVL.